This TCR beta chain is drawn from a study of identifying expanded T cells in peripheral blood. Collection occurred without any documented infections or immune events in donors. CDR1 is SNHLY, CDR2 FYNNEI, per germline. V lost 2 bases and J 1 base, leaving 9 bases between the germline ends. CDR3 size: 14 residues. Study conclusions and caveats: Variance in clone template counts between roughly two-week samples significantly increased with total template count across all healthy donors. Differentially abundant clones: about 1.3 between replicates, approximately 15 at about 13 days, more than 18 at four.

Clones were read by immunoSEQ multiplex PCR, and TCRdb kept only the in-frame ones, dropping some. This table has some 90,000 clones, approximately 86% appearing once. Worth noting for this clone: The antigen is unknown.

The sequenced material came from blood. The rearrangement joins TRBV2 to TRBJ2-7, with no clear D. This clonotype was sampled from a person between 18 and 70 years old in good health. CDR3 bases: TGTGCCAGCAGTGAACAACAGAAATCCTACGAGCAGTACTTC. Its translation: CASSEQQKSYEQYF.